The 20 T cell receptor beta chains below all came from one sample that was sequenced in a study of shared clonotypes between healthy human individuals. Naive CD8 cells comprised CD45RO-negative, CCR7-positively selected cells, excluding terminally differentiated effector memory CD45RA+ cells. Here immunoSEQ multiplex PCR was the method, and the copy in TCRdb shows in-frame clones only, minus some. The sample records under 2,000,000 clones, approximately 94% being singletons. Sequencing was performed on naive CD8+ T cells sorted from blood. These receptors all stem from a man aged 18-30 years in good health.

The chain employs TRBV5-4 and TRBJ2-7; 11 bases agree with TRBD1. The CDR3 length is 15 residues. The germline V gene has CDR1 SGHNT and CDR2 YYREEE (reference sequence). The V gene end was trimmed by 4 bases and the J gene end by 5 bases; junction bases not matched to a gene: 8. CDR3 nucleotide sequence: TGTGCCAGCAGCCTAGGGACAGGGGGAATCAACGAGCAGTACTTC. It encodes CASSLGTGGINEQYF. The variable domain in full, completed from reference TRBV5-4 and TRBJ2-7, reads ETGVTQSPTHLIKTRGQQVTLRCSSQSGHNTVSWYQQALGQGPQFIFQYYREEENGRGNFPPRFSGLQFPNYSSELNVNALELDDSALYLCASSLGTGGINEQYFGPGTRLTVT.

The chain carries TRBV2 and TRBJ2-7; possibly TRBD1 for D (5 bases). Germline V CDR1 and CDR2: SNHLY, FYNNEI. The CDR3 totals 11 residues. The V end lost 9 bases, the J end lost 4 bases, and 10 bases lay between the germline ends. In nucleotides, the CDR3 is TGTGCCAGTCAGGGCGTTTACGAGCAGTACTTC. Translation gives CASQGVYEQYF. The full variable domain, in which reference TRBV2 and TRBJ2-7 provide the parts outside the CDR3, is EPEVTQTPSHQVTQMGQEVILRCVPISNHLYFYWYRQILGQKVEFLVSFYNNEISEKSEIFDDQFSVERPDGSNFTLKIRSTKLEDSAMYFCASQGVYEQYFGPGTRLTVT.

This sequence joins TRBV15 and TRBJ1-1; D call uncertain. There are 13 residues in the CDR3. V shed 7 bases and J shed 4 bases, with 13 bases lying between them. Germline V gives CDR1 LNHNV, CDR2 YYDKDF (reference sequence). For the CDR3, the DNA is TGTGCCACCACCTTGGGTGGGAGCACTGAAGCTTTCTTT. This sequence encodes CATTLGGSTEAFF.

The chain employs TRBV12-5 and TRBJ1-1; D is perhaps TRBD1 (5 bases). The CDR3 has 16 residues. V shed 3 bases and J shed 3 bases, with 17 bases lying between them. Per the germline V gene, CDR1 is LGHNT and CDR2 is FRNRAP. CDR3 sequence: CASGFMVQGRDTEAFF. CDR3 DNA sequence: TGTGCTAGTGGTTTTATGGTCCAGGGTAGGGACACTGAAGCTTTCTTT.

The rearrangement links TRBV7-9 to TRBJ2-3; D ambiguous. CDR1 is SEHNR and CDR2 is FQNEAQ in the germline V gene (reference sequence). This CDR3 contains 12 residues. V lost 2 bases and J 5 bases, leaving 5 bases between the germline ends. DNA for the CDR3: TGTGCCAGCAGCTTACTAAGAGATACGCAGTATTTT. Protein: CASSLLRDTQYF.

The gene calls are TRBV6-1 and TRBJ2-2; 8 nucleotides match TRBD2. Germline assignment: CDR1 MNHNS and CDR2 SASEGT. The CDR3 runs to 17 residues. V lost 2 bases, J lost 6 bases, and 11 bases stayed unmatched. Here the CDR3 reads CASSEPREALLAGELFF. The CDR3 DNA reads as TGTGCCAGCAGTGAACCGCGGGAGGCCCTTCTCGCCGGGGAGCTGTTTTTT.

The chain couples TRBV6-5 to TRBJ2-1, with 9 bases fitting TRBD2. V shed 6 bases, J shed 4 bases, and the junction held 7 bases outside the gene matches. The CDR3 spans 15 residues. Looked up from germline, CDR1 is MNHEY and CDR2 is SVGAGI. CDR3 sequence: CASSAGTSLYNEQFF. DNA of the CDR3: TGTGCCAGCAGCGCCGGGACTAGCCTTTACAATGAGCAGTTCTTC.

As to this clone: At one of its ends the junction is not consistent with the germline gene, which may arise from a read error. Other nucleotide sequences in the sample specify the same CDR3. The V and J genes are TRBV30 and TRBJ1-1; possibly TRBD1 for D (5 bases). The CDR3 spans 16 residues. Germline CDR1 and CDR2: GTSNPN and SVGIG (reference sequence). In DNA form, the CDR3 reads TGTGCCTGGAGTGGGCCGATGGGGGGTCTGAACACTGAAGCCTTCTTT. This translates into CAWSGPMGGLNTEAFF.

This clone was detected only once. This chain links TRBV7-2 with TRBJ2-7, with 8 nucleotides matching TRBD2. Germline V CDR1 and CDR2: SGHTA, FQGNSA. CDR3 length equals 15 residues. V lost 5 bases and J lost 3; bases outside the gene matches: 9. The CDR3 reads CASSEPGLGFYEQYF. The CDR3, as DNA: TGTGCCAGCAGCGAGCCGGGACTAGGCTTCTACGAGCAGTACTTC.

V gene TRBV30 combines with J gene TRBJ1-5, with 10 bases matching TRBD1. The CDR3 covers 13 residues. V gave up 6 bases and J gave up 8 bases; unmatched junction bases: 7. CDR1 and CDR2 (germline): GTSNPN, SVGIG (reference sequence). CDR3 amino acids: CACAQTGGEPQHF. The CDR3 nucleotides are TGTGCCTGCGCCCAGACAGGGGGCGAGCCCCAGCATTTT.

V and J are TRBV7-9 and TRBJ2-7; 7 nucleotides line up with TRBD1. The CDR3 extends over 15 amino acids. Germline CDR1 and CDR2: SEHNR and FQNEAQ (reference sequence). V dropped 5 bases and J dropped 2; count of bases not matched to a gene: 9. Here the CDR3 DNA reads TGTGCCAGCAGCCCTCCTTTACAGGGGACCTACGAGCAGTACTTC. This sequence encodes CASSPPLQGTYEQYF.

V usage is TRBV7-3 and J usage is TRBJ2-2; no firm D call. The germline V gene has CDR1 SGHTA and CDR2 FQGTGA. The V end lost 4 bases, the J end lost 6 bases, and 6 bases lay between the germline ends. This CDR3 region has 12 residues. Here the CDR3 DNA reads TGTGCCAGCAGCTACGGAGCCGGGGAGCTGTTTTTT. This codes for CASSYGAGELFF.

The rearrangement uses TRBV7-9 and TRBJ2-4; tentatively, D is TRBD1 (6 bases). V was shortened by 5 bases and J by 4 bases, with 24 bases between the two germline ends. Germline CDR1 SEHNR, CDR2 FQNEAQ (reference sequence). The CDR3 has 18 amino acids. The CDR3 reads CASSPAGGGSPLKNIQYF. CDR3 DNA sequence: TGTGCCAGCAGCCCCGCGGGTGGGGGCTCCCCCCTAAAAAACATTCAGTACTTC. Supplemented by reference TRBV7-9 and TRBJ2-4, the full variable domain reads DTGVSQNPRHKITKRGQNVTFRCDPISEHNRLYWYRQTLGQGPEFLTYFQNEAQLEKSRLLSDRFSAERPKGSFSTLEIQRTEQGDSAMYLCASSPAGGGSPLKNIQYFGAGTRLSVL.

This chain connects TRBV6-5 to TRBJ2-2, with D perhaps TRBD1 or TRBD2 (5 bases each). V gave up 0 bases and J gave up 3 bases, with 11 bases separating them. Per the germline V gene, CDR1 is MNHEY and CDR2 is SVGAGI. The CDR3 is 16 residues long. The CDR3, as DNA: TGTGCCAGCAGTTACTCGACGGGACGGGACACCGGGGAGCTGTTTTTT. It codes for CASSYSTGRDTGELFF.

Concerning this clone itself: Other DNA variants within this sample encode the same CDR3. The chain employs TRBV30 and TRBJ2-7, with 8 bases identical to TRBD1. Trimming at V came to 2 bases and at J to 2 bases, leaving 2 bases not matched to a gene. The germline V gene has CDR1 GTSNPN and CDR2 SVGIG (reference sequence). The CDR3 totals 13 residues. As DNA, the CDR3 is TGTGCCTGGAGTCCGGGACAGGCCTACGAGCAGTACTTC. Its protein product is CAWSPGQAYEQYF.

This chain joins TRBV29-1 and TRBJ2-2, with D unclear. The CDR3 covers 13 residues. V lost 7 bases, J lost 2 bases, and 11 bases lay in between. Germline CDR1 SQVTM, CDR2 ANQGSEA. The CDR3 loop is CSAPQLNTGELFF. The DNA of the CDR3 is TGCAGCGCACCTCAACTAAACACCGGGGAGCTGTTTTTT.

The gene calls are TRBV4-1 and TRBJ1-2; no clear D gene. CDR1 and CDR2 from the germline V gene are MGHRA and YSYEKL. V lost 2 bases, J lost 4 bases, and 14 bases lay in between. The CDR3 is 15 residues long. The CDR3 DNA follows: TGCGCCAGCAGCCAAAGGGCCGTCAGTGTCTATGGCTACACCTTC. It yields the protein CASSQRAVSVYGYTF.

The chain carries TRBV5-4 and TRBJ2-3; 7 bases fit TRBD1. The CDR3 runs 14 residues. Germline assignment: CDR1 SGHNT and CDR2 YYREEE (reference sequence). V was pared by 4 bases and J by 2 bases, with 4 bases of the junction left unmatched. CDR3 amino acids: CASSTGQVTDTQYF. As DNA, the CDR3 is TGTGCCAGCAGCACCGGACAGGTCACAGATACGCAGTATTTT.

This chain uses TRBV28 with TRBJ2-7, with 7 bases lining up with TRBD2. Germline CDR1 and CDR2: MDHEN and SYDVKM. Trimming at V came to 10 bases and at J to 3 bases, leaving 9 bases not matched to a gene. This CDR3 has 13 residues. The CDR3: CATQDRDYYEQYF. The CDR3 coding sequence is TGTGCCACCCAAGACCGGGACTACTACGAGCAGTACTTC.

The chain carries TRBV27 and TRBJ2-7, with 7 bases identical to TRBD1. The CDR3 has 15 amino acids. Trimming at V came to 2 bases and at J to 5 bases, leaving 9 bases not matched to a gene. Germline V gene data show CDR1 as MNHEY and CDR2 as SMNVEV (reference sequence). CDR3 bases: TGTGCCAGCAGTTTAGGAGCAGGGGGTCTGGACGAGCAGTACTTC. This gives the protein CASSLGAGGLDEQYF.